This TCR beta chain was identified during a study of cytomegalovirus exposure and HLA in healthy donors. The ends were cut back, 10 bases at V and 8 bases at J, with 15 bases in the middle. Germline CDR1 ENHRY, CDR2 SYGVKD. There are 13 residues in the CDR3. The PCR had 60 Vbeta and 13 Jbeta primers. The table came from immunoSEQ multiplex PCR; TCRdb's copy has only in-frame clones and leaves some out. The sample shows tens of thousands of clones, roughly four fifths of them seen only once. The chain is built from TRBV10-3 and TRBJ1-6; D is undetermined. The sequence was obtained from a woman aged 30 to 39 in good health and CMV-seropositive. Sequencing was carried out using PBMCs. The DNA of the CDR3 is TGTGCCACGACTTCGAGGTTCGATTCACCCCTCCACTTT. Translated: CATTSRFDSPLHF.